Listed below are T cell receptor beta chains from one sample, sequenced in a study of T cell changes during pregnancy in multiple sclerosis. Profiled with immunoSEQ multiplex PCR; TCRdb holds only in-frame clones, not every one. Here the sample spans approximately 64,000 clones, about 90% being singletons. The starting material was peripheral blood, obtained in the first trimester of pregnancy. All receptors come from a female donor with multiple sclerosis, enrolled in a pregnancy study. CDR3s include the opening cysteine and the closing phenylalanine or tryptophan. A D gene is named only where the DNA matches it firmly. Expanded clones are given a class, and other clones once, few, many or no size at all.

d_call: NA
j_call: TRBJ1-3
clone_size: NA
v_call: TRBV5-5
cdr3_nt: TGTGCCAGCAGCTCTATAGACTCTGGAAACACCATATATTTT
cdr3_aa: CASSSIDSGNTIYF

d_call: TRBD2
j_call: TRBJ2-7
clone_size: NA
v_call: TRBV4-2
cdr3_nt: TGTGCCAGCAGCCCCGGGACTAGCGGGAGTTCCTACGAGCAGTACTTC
cdr3_aa: CASSPGTSGSSYEQYF

d_call: TRBD1
j_call: TRBJ2-3
clone_size: NA
v_call: TRBV4-3
cdr3_nt: TGCGCCAGCAGCCACGGCGAGGACAGGGCCACAGATACGCAGTATTTT
cdr3_aa: CASSHGEDRATDTQYF

d_call: NA
j_call: TRBJ1-1
clone_size: NA
v_call: TRBV5-1
cdr3_nt: TGCGCCAGCCGGGACACGCAGAACACTGAAGCTTTCTTT
cdr3_aa: CASRDTQNTEAFF

d_call: NA
j_call: TRBJ2-7
clone_size: NA
v_call: TRBV6-5
cdr3_nt: TGTGCCAGCAGTTACTCGCTAATGGCCTACGAGCAGTACTTC
cdr3_aa: CASSYSLMAYEQYF

d_call: TRBD2
j_call: TRBJ2-3
clone_size: NA
v_call: TRBV28
cdr3_nt: TGTGCCAGCAGCCCCTGGTGGACTAGCGGGAATGTAGATACGCAGTATTTT
cdr3_aa: CASSPWWTSGNVDTQYF

d_call: NA
j_call: TRBJ2-7
clone_size: once
v_call: TRBV5-1
cdr3_nt: TGCGCCAGCAGCTTGGACTCCGGTGACGAGCAGTACTTC
cdr3_aa: CASSLDSGDEQYF

d_call: TRBD1
j_call: TRBJ2-7
clone_size: once
v_call: TRBV18
cdr3_nt: TGTGCCAGCTCACCAGGGACAGGGAGTGGATACGAGCAGTACTTC
cdr3_aa: CASSPGTGSGYEQYF

d_call: NA
j_call: TRBJ2-7
clone_size: NA
v_call: TRBV6-1
cdr3_nt: TGTGCCAGCAGTGACGTAGGACTCGCGCAACGCGAGCAGTACTTC
cdr3_aa: CASSDVGLAQREQYF

d_call: NA
j_call: TRBJ2-3
clone_size: NA
v_call: TRBV4-3
cdr3_nt: TGCGCCAGCAGCCAAGATCGGAGTAGTCACTCAGATACGCAGTATTTT
cdr3_aa: CASSQDRSSHSDTQYF

d_call: NA
j_call: TRBJ2-7
clone_size: NA
v_call: TRBV27
cdr3_nt: TGTGCCAGCAGTTCGATCCTAGGCGCCCACGAGCAGTACTTC
cdr3_aa: CASSSILGAHEQYF

d_call: NA
j_call: TRBJ2-7
clone_size: NA
v_call: TRBV9
cdr3_nt: TGTGCCAGCAGCGTATCCGGGGGATATACCTACGAGCAGTACTTC
cdr3_aa: CASSVSGGYTYEQYF

d_call: TRBD2
j_call: TRBJ2-3
clone_size: NA
v_call: TRBV11-3
cdr3_nt: TGTGCCAGCAGCCCGGGACTAGCGGGAATCACAGATACGCAGTATTTT
cdr3_aa: CASSPGLAGITDTQYF

d_call: NA
j_call: TRBJ2-1
clone_size: NA
v_call: TRBV27
cdr3_nt: TGTGCCAGCAGTTACGGGACTTTCAATGAGCAGTTCTTC
cdr3_aa: CASSYGTFNEQFF

d_call: TRBD2
j_call: TRBJ2-1
clone_size: NA
v_call: TRBV7-3
cdr3_nt: TGTGCCAGCAGCTTAACCGGTAGCGGGGGCTCCTACAATGAGCAGTTCTTC
cdr3_aa: CASSLTGSGGSYNEQFF

d_call: NA
j_call: TRBJ1-2
clone_size: NA
v_call: TRBV5-6
cdr3_nt: TGTGCCAGCGCCAGCGGGACTTCGACTAACTATGGCTACACCTTC
cdr3_aa: CASASGTSTNYGYTF

d_call: NA
j_call: TRBJ1-2
clone_size: NA
v_call: TRBV6-1
cdr3_nt: TGTGCCAGCAGTGCCTCCACAGTAGGCGCCTATGGCTACACCTTC
cdr3_aa: CASSASTVGAYGYTF

d_call: NA
j_call: TRBJ1-5
clone_size: NA
v_call: TRBV11-2
cdr3_nt: TGTGCCAGCAGTCAGGGGATTGGGAGCAATCAGCCCCAGCATTTT
cdr3_aa: CASSQGIGSNQPQHF

d_call: TRBD1
j_call: TRBJ1-2
clone_size: NA
v_call: TRBV7-3
cdr3_nt: TGTGCCAGCAGCCCTTCTCACAGGGGGAGCGACTATGGCTACACCTTC
cdr3_aa: CASSPSHRGSDYGYTF

d_call: TRBD1
j_call: TRBJ1-1
clone_size: NA
v_call: TRBV4-3
cdr3_nt: TGCGCCAGCAGACTGGACAGGGCCGAGACTGAAGCTTTCTTT
cdr3_aa: CASRLDRAETEAFF

d_call: NA
j_call: TRBJ1-5
clone_size: NA
v_call: TRBV6-1
cdr3_nt: TGTGCCAGCAGTGACGTCACGGGAATTAATCAGCCCCAGCATTTT
cdr3_aa: CASSDVTGINQPQHF

d_call: NA
j_call: TRBJ2-2
clone_size: NA
v_call: TRBV18
cdr3_nt: TGTGCCAGCTCACCGACTGGGGGCCCCGGGACGAACACCGGGGAGCTGTTTTTT
cdr3_aa: CASSPTGGPGTNTGELFF